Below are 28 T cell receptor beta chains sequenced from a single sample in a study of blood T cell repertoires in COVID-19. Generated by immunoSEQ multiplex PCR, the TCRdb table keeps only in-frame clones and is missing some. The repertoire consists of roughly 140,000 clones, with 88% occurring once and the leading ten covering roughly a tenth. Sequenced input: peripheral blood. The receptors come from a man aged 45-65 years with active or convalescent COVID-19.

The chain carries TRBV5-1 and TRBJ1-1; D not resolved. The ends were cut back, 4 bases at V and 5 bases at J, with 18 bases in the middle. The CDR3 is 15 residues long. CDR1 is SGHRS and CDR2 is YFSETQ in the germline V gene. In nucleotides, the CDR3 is TGCGCCAGCAGCATAGCGACAAATATCAGGACTGAAGCTTTCTTT. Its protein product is CASSIATNIRTEAFF.

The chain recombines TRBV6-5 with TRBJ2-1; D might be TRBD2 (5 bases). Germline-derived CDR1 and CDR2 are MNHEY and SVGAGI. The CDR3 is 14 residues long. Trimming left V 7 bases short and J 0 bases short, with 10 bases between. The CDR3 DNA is TGTGCCAGCACGAGGGAGAGCTCCTACAATGAGCAGTTCTTC. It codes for CASTRESSYNEQFF.

The CDR3, as DNA: TGTGCCAGCAGCTTAGACCAGGGGTCGATTGATGGCTACACCTTC. Residues: CASSLDQGSIDGYTF. This chain joins TRBV11-2 and TRBJ1-2; D is possibly TRBD1 (6 bases). V dropped 0 bases and J dropped 6 bases, with 14 bases sitting between them. The CDR3 consists of 15 residues. The V gene's germline CDR1 is SGHAT and CDR2 FQNNGV.

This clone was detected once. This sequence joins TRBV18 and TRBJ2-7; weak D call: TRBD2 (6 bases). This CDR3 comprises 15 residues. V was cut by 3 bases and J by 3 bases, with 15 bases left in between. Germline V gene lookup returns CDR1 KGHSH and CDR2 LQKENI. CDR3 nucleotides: TGTGCCAGCTCACCGGGCGGGGAAGGGTACTACGAGCAGTACTTC. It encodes CASSPGGEGYYEQYF.

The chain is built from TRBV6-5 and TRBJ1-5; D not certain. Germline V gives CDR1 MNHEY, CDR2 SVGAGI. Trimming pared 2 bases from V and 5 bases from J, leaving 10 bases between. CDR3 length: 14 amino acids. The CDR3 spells CASSYGEIYQPQHF. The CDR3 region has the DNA TGTGCCAGCAGTTACGGGGAGATTTATCAGCCCCAGCATTTT.

The CDR3: CASSLLGQVANEQFF. The CDR3 nucleotides are TGTGCCAGCAGCTTACTGGGACAGGTGGCCAATGAGCAGTTCTTC. The J gene is TRBJ2-1, the V gene TRBV7-2; TRBD1 aligns across 8 bases. From germline, CDR1 is SGHTA and CDR2 FQGNSA. The V segment lost 2 bases and the J segment 6 bases; nucleotides outside the gene matches: 6. This CDR3 contains 15 residues.

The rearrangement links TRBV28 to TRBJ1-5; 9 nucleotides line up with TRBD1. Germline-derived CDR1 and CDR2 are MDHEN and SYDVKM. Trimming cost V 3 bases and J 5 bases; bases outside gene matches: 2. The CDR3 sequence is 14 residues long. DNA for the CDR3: TGTGCCAGCAGTTTTGGACAGGGGTATCAGCCCCAGCATTTT. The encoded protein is CASSFGQGYQPQHF. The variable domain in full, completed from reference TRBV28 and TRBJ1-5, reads DVKVTQSSRYLVKRTGEKVFLECVQDMDHENMFWYRQDPGLGLRLIYFSYDVKMKEKGDIPEGYSVSREKKERFSLILESASTNQTSMYLCASSFGQGYQPQHFGDGTRLSIL.

The CDR3 DNA reads TGTGCTAGTGGTTTGGCAGGGACAGGGGGTCGGACTGAAGCTTTCTTT. It codes for CASGLAGTGGRTEAFF. V gene TRBV12-5 combines with J gene TRBJ1-1, with 11 bases fitting TRBD1. Germline V gene sequence: CDR1 LGHNT, CDR2 FRNRAP. V trimming: 1 base; J trimming: 5 bases; junction bases outside the gene matches: 6. There are 16 residues in the CDR3. The variable domain in full, completed from reference TRBV12-5 and TRBJ1-1, reads DARVTQTPRHKVTEMGQEVTMRCQPILGHNTVFWYRQTMMQGLELLAYFRNRAPLDDSGMPKDRFSAEMPDATLATLKIQPSEPRDSAVYFCASGLAGTGGRTEAFFGQGTRLTVV.

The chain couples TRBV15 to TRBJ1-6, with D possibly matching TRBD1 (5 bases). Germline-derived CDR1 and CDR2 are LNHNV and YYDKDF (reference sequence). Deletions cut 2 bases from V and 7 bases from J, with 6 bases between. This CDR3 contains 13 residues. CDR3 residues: CATSRQGNSPLHF. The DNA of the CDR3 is TGTGCCACCAGCAGACAGGGAAATTCACCCCTCCACTTT.

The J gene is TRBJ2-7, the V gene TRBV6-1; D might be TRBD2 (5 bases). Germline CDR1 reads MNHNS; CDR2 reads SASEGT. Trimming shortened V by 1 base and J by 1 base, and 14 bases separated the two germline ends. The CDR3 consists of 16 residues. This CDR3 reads CASSEDGGSPSYEQYF. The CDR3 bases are TGTGCCAGCAGTGAAGACGGCGGGTCCCCGTCCTACGAGCAGTACTTC.

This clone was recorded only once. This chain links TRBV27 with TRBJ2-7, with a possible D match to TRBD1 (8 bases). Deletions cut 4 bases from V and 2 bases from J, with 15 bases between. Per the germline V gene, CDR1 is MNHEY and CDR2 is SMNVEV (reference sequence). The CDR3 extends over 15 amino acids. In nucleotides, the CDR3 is TGTGCCAGCAGTTCCCGGACAGGGAGGGCCTACGAGCAGTACTTC. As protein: CASSSRTGRAYEQYF.

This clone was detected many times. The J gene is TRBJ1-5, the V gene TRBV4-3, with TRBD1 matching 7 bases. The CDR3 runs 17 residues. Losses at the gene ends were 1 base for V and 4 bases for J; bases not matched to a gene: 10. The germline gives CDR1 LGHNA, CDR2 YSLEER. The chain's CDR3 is CASSQGIRGFGNQPQHF. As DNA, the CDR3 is TGCGCCAGCAGCCAAGGGATCAGGGGGTTTGGGAATCAGCCCCAGCATTTT.

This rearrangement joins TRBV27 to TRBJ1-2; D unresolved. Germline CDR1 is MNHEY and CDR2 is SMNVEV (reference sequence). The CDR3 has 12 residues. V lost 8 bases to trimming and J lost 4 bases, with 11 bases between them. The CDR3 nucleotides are TGTGCCAGCGGCTCGGGGTTCTATGGCTACACCTTC. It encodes CASGSGFYGYTF.

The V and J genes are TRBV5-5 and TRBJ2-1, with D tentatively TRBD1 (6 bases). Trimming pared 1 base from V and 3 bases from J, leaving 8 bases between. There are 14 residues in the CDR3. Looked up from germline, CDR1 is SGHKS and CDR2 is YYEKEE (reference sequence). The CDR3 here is CASSLQGIYNEQFF. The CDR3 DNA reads TGTGCCAGCAGCTTGCAGGGGATCTACAATGAGCAGTTCTTC.

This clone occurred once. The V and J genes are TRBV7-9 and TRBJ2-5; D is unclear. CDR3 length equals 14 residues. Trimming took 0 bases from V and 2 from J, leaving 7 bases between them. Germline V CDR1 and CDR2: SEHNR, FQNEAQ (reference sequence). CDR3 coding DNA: TGTGCCAGCAGCTTAGCGGCACATCAAGAGACCCAGTACTTC. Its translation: CASSLAAHQETQYF.

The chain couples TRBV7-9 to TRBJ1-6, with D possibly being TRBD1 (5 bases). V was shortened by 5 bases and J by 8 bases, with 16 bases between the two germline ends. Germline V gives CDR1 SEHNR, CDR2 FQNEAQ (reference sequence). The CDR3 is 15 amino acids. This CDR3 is CASSVGLGGYSPLHF. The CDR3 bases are TGTGCCAGCAGCGTGGGACTCGGGGGGTATTCACCCCTCCACTTT.

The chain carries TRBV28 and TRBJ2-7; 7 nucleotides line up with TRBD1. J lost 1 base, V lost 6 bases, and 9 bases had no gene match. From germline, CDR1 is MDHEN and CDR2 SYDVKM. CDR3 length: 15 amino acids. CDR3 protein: CASRRRDSVSYEQYF. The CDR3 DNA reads TGTGCCAGCAGACGCCGGGACAGCGTTTCCTACGAGCAGTACTTC.

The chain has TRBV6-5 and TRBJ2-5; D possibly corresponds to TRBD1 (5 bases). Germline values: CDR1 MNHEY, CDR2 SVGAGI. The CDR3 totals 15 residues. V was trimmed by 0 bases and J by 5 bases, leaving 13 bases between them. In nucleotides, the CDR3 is TGTGCCAGCAGTTACTCTGCCGCAGGGCCGGAGACCCAGTACTTC. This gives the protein CASSYSAAGPETQYF.

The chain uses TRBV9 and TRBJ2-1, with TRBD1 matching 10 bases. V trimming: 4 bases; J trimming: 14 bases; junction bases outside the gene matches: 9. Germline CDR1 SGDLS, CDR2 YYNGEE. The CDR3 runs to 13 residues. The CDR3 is CASSPRTGGQEFF. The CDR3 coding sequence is TGTGCCAGCAGCCCTCGGACAGGGGGGCAGGAGTTCTTC.

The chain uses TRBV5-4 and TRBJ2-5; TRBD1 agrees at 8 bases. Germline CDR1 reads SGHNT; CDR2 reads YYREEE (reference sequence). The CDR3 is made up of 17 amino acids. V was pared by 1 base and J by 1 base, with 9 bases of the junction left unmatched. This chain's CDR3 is CASSLRLTGAPQETQYF. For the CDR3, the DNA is TGTGCCAGCAGCTTGCGCCTGACAGGGGCCCCCCAAGAGACCCAGTACTTC.

The CDR3 nucleotides read TGTGCCACCAGTGATAAGAGGACAGGGAGCAATCAGCCCCAGCATTTT. Amino acids: CATSDKRTGSNQPQHF. V and J are TRBV24-1 and TRBJ1-5; 8 nucleotides align to TRBD1. With 3 bases clipped from V and 1 base from J, the junction kept 4 bases outside the gene matches. Germline assignment: CDR1 KGHDR and CDR2 SFDVKD. This CDR3 has 16 residues.

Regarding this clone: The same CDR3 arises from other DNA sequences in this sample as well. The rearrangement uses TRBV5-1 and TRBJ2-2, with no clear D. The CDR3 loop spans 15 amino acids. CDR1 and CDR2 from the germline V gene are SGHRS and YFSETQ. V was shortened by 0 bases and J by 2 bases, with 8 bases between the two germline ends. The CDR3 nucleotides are TGCGCCAGCAGCTTGGACAGACCAAACACCGGGGAGCTGTTTTTT. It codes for CASSLDRPNTGELFF.

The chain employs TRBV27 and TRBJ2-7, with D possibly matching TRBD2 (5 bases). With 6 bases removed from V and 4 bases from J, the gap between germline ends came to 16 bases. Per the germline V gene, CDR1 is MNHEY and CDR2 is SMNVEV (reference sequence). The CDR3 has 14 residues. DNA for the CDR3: TGTGCCAGCAGACCCGCGGGCAACCTTTACGAGCAGTACTTC. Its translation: CASRPAGNLYEQYF.

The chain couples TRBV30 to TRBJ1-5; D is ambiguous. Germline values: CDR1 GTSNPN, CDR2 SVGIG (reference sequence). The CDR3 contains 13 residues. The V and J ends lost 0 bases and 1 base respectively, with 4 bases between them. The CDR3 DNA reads TGTGCCTGGAGTGTACGGAGCAATCAGCCCCAGCATTTT. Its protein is CAWSVRSNQPQHF.

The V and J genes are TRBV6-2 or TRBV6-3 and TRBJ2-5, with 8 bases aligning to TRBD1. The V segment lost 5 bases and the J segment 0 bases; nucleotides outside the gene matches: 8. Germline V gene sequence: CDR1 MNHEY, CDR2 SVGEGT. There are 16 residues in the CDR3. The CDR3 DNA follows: TGTGCCAGCAGTCACTACAGGGGGACATACCAAGAGACCCAGTACTTC. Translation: CASSHYRGTYQETQYF.

The CDR3: CASSIERGAHEQFF. In DNA form, the CDR3 reads TGTGCCAGTAGTATTGAGCGGGGGGCGCATGAGCAGTTCTTC. The chain uses TRBV19 and TRBJ2-1; 9 bases line up with TRBD2. This CDR3 region has 14 residues. From germline, CDR1 is LNHDA and CDR2 SQIVND (reference sequence). Unmatched junction bases numbered 5, after V lost 3 bases and J lost 8 bases. Full variable domain (outside the CDR3, taken from reference TRBV19 and TRBJ2-1): DGGITQSPKYLFRKEGQNVTLSCEQNLNHDAMYWYRQDPGQGLRLIYYSQIVNDFQKGDIAEGYSVSREKKESFPLTVTSAQKNPTAFYLCASSIERGAHEQFFGPGTRLTVL.

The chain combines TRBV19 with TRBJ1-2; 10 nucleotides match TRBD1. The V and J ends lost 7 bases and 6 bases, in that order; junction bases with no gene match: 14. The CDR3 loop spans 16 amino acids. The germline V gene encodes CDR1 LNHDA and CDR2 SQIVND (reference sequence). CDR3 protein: CASTQLPGTGADGYTF. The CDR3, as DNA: TGTGCCAGTACCCAACTCCCCGGGACAGGGGCCGATGGCTACACCTTC.

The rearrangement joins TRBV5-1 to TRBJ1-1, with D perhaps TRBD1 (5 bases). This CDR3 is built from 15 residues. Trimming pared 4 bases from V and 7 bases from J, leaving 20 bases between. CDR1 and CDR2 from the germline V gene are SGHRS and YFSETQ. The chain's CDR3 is CASSPLQDHLGEAFF. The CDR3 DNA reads TGCGCCAGCAGCCCCCTACAGGACCATCTGGGTGAAGCTTTCTTT.